This T cell receptor (beta chain) was profiled in a study of CD8+ T cells in alopecia areata. Study-level background: Administration of oral tofacitinib to treated patients was at 5 to 10 mg twice daily.

This clone occurred a few times. Its specificity is not known. Once RNA had been extracted, it was reverse transcribed into cDNA to act as the sequencing template. Clones were read by immunoSEQ multiplex PCR, and TCRdb kept only the in-frame ones, dropping some. There are over 120,000 clones in the sample; about 60% occur only once, and about 6.8% lies in the top ten. The V and J ends lost 3 bases and 0 bases respectively, with 11 bases between them. Germline values: CDR1 SGHVS, CDR2 FQNEAQ. The CDR3 spans 15 residues. Study outcomes and limitations: There were also resident alphabeta T cells of normal skin sequenced in scalp samples. Clonality exceeded that of normal scalp in lesional scalp, most notably in alopecia totalis/universalis.

Sample: CD4+ T cells sorted from blood, taken at week 0. The TCR sequence derives from a human donor with alopecia areata. V usage is TRBV7-8 and J usage is TRBJ1-1, with D possibly matching TRBD1 (5 bases). As DNA, the CDR3 is TGTGCCAGCAGCTTTTCCGGGACGGTGAACACTGAAGCTTTCTTT. As protein: CASSFSGTVNTEAFF. Supplemented by reference TRBV7-8 and TRBJ1-1, the full variable domain reads GAGVSQSPRYKVAKRGQDVALRCDPISGHVSLFWYQQALGQGPEFLTYFQNEAQLDKSGLPSDRFFAERPEGSVSTLKIQRTQQEDSAVYLCASSFSGTVNTEAFFGQGTRLTVV.